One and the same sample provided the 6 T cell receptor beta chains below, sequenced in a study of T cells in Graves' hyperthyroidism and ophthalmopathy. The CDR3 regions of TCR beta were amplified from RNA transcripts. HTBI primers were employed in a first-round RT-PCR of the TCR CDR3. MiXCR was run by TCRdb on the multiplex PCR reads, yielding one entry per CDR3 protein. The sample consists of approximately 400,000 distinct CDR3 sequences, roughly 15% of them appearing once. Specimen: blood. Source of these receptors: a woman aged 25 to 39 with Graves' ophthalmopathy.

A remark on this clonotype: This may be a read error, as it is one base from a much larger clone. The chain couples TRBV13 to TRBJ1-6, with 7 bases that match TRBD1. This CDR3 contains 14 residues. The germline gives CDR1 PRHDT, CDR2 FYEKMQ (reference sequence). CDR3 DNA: TGTGTCAGCAGCGCAGACAGGGAGGGATCACCCCTCCACTTT. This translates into CVSSADREGSPLHF.

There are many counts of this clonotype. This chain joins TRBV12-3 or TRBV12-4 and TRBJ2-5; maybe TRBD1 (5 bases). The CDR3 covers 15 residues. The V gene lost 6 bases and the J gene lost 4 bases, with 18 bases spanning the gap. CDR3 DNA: TGTGCCAGCAGCACAAGACAGATATCGGGAGAGACCCAGTACTTC. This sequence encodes CASSTRQISGETQYF.

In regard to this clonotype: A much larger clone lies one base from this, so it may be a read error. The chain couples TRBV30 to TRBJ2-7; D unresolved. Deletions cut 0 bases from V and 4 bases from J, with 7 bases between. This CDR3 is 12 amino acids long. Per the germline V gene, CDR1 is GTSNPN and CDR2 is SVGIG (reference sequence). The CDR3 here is CAWSVVVYEQYF. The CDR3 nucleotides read TGTGCCTGGAGTGTAGTGGTTTACGAGCAGTACTTC.

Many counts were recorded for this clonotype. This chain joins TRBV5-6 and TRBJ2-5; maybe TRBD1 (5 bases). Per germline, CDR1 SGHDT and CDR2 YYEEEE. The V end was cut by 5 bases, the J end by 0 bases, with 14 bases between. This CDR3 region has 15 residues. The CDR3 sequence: CASSFLGQDQETQYF. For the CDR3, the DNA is TGTGCCAGCAGTTTCTTGGGGCAGGACCAAGAGACCCAGTACTTC.

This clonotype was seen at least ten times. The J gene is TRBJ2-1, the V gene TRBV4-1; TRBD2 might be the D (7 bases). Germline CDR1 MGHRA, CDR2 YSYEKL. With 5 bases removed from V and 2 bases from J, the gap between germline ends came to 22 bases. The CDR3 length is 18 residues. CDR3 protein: CASSYPRVGGPAYNEQFF. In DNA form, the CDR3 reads TGCGCCAGCAGCTACCCTAGGGTCGGGGGGCCTGCCTACAATGAGCAGTTCTTC.

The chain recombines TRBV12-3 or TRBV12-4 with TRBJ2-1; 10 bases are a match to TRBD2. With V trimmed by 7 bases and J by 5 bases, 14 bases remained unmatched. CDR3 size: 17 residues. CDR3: CASTPPLAGDSHNEQFF. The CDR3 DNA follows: TGTGCCAGCACCCCGCCCCTAGCGGGGGACAGCCACAATGAGCAGTTCTTC.